This record concerns one T cell receptor beta chain sequence. Its antigen remains unknown. The data were obtained in a study of T cell responses to AZD1222 COVID-19 vaccine. Turning to the study itself: Second-dose groups at about 4 or about 12 weeks were pooled. Study outcomes and limitations: Among those given AZD1222, only five or six were seropositive at baseline. In all cases, repertoires were sampled only after the peak T cell response. Increases in Spike-specific TCR breadth and depth were seen after two AZD1222 doses.

The germline gives CDR1 LNHDA, CDR2 SQIVND (reference sequence). V lost 6 bases and J lost 4, with 13 bases in between. The CDR3 is 14 amino acids. The data were produced by immunoSEQ multiplex PCR, yet TCRdb's version contains in-frame clones alone and is incomplete. This table holds roughly 150,000 clones, roughly 88% found once. The receptor's source is an adult in good health. V is TRBV19 and J is TRBJ1-5, with a tentative D call TRBD1 (6 bases). The specimen comprised peripheral blood, sampled on day 0 of AZD1222 vaccination. The CDR3 sequence: CASSTQGPNQPQHF. The CDR3 DNA sequence: TGTGCCAGTAGCACACAGGGTCCAAATCAGCCCCAGCATTTT.